The rows below give T cell receptor beta chains drawn from one sample of a study of blood T cell repertoires in COVID-19. The assay was immunoSEQ multiplex PCR, and TCRdb's table has in-frame clones only and misses some. The table lists approximately 100,000 clones, approximately 84% of them singletons. Input material: peripheral blood. These receptor sequences come from a human donor in a cohort sampled during active COVID-19. Each CDR3 is given with its conserved first and last residue.

j_call | v_call | cdr3_aa
TRBJ1-2 | TRBV7-2 | CASSFRAPRRGGDGYTF
TRBJ2-7 | TRBV6-6 | CASSYLSITYEQYF
TRBJ2-1 | TRBV15 | CATSTLAVTDNEQFF
TRBJ2-1 | TRBV6-6 | CASREDRGSNEQFF
TRBJ1-1 | TRBV5-6 | CASSLDRVDTEAFF
TRBJ2-3 | TRBV5-1 | CASSAVGTAQDTQYF
TRBJ2-5 | TRBV2 | CASSAGLRETQYF
TRBJ2-1 | TRBV7-7 | CASSLGREGSEQFF
TRBJ2-5 | TRBV6-2/TRBV6-3 | CASSAPTSSQETQYF
TRBJ1-1 | TRBV2 | CASSVRQGGTEAFF
TRBJ1-2 | TRBV2 | CASSEAVVTGDTF
TRBJ1-2 | TRBV28 | CASSTPPGAYGYTF
TRBJ2-7 | TRBV5-5 | CASSEGQPRDYEQYF
TRBJ1-1 | TRBV29-1 | CSVAGWTGSFSENTEAFF
TRBJ1-5 | TRBV2 | CASSEVTGLAQPQHF
TRBJ2-5 | TRBV15 | CATSIVDRGSGIETQYF
TRBJ1-4 | TRBV18 | CASSQGSGEKLFF
TRBJ1-2 | TRBV7-3 | CASSPNTGGNYGYTF
TRBJ1-1 | TRBV19 | CASIEFAEAFF
TRBJ1-5 | TRBV5-1 | CASSPTFGGSQPQHF
TRBJ1-5 | TRBV2 | CASSADRGQPQHF
TRBJ2-7 | TRBV28 | CAAGNEGGQGAYEQYF
TRBJ1-4 | TRBV7-2 | CASSLASGGTNEKLFF
TRBJ2-4 | TRBV3-1/TRBV3-2 | CASSQDMRIQYF
TRBJ2-7 | TRBV4-3 | CASSQASGGAVLEQYF
TRBJ2-5 | TRBV7-2 | CASSSSAVETQYF
TRBJ2-3 | TRBV9 | CASSVTPGLAADTQYF
TRBJ2-7 | TRBV3-1/TRBV3-2 | CASSQAPSRGGSYEQYF
TRBJ1-5 | TRBV5-1 | CASSLSGESNQPQHF
TRBJ2-1 | TRBV5-4 | CASSLAPGTAYNEQFF
TRBJ2-1 | TRBV29-1 | CSVEPLAGGHNEQFF
TRBJ2-5 | TRBV3-1/TRBV3-2 | CASSYGTGRHQETQYF